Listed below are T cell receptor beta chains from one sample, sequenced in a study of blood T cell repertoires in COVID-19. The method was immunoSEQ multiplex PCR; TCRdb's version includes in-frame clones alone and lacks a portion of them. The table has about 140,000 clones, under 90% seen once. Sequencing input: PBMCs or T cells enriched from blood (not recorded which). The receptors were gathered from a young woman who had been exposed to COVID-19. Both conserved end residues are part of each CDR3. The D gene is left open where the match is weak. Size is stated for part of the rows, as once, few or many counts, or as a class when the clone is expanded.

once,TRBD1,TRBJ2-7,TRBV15,TGTGCCACCAGCAGAGATGCTTCGGGACAGGGGGCGGGGGAGCAGTACTTC,CATSRDASGQGAGEQYF
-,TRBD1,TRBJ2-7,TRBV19,TGTGCCAGTAGCAGACAGGGGGCGAATGAGCAGTACTTC,CASSRQGANEQYF
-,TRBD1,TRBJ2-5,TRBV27,TGTGCCAGCAGTACTCGGGACAGGGGTTTTGAGACCCAGTACTTC,CASSTRDRGFETQYF
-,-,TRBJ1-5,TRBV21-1,TGTGCCAGCAGCTCGGGACAGGGGCGGTCGGGGAATCAGCCCCAGCATTTT,CASSSGQGRSGNQPQHF
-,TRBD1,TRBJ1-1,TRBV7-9,TGTGCCAGCAGCCCAGGGACAGGGTTGCGGACTGAAGCTTTCTTT,CASSPGTGLRTEAFF
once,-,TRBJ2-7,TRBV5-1,TGCGCCAGCAGCTTAGGGCCAGGGACCTACGAGCAGTACTTC,CASSLGPGTYEQYF
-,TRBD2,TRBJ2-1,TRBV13,TGTGCCAGCAGCCGTAGCGGGATTCGGGAGCAGTTCTTC,CASSRSGIREQFF
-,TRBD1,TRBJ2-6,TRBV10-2,TGCGCCAGCACCGGGACAGGGAAGGCATCGGGGGCCAACGTCCTGACTTTC,CASTGTGKASGANVLTF
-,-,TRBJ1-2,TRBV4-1,TGCGCCAGCAGCCAAGTAGATACAGCTGACTATGGCTACACCTTC,CASSQVDTADYGYTF
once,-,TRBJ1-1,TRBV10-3,TGTGCCATCAGTGGGGGGGGGAACACTGAAGCTTTCTTT,CAISGGGNTEAFF
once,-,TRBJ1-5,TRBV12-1,TGTGCCAGCAGCGTACAGGGTAATCAGCCCCAGCATTTT,CASSVQGNQPQHF
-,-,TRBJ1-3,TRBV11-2,TGTGCCAGCAGCTTCCTACAGGGTACTGGAAACACCATATATTTT,CASSFLQGTGNTIYF
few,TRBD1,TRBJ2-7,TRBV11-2,TGTGCCAGCAGCCCGATCAGGGGGAGCTCGGTCGAGCAGTACTTC,CASSPIRGSSVEQYF